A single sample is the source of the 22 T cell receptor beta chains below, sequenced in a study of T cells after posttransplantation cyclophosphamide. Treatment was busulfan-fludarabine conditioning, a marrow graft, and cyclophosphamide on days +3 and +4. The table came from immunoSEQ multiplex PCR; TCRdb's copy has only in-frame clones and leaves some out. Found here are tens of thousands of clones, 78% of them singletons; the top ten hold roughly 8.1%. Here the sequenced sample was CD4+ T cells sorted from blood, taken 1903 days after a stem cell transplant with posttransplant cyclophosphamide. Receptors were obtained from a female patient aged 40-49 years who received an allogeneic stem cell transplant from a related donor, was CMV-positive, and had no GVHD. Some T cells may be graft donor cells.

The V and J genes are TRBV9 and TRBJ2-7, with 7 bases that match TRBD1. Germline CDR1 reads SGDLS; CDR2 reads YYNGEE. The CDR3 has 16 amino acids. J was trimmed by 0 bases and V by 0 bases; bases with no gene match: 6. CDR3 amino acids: CASSVEGQPSSYEQYF. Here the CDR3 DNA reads TGTGCCAGCAGCGTAGAGGGACAGCCCTCCTCCTACGAGCAGTACTTC.

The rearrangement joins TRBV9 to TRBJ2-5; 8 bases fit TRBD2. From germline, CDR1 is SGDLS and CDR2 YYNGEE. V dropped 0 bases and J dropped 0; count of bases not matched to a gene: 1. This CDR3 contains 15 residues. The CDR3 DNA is TGTGCCAGCAGCGTAGCGGGGGGGCACCAAGAGACCCAGTACTTC. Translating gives CASSVAGGHQETQYF. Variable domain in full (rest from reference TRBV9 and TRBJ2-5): DSGVTQTPKHLITATGQRVTLRCSPRSGDLSVYWYQQSLDQGLQFLIQYYNGEERAKGNILERFSAQQFPDLHSELNLSSLELGDSALYFCASSVAGGHQETQYFGPGTRLLVL.

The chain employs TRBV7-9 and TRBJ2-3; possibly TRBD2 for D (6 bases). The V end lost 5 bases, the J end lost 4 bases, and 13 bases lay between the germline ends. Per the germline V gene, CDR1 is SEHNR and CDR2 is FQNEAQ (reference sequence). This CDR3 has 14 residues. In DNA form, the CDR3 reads TGTGCCAGCAGCGCATCCTTAGCGGCAGATACGCAGTATTTT. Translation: CASSASLAADTQYF.

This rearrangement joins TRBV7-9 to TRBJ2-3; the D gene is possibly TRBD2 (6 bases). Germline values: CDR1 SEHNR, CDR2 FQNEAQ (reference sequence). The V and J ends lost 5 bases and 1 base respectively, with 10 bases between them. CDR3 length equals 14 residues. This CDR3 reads CASSLSGGTDTQYF. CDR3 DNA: TGTGCCAGCAGCCTTAGCGGAGGCACAGATACGCAGTATTTT.

The DNA of the CDR3 is TGTGCCAGCAGTGGGACTAGCGGGGGGGCTTTCGGGGAGCTGTTTTTT. This translates into CASSGTSGGAFGELFF. The chain joins TRBV6-6 to TRBJ2-2; 16 positions agree with TRBD2. CDR1 and CDR2 from the germline V gene are MNHNY and SVGAGI (reference sequence). CDR3 length: 16 residues. Trimming took 5 bases from V and 7 from J; bases not matched to a gene: 4.

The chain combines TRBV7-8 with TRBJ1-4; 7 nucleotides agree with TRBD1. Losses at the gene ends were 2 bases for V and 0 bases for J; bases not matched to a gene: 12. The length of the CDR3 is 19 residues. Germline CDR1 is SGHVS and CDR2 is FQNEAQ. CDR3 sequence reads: CASSLNSATTGATNEKLFF. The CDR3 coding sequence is TGTGCCAGCAGCTTAAACAGCGCTACCACAGGGGCAACTAATGAAAAACTGTTTTTT.

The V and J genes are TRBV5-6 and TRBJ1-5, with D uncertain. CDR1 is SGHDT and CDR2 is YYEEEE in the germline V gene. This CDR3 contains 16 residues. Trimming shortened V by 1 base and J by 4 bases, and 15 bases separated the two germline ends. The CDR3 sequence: CASSLWAGIRNQPQHF. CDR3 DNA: TGTGCCAGCAGCTTGTGGGCGGGAATTCGGAATCAGCCCCAGCATTTT.

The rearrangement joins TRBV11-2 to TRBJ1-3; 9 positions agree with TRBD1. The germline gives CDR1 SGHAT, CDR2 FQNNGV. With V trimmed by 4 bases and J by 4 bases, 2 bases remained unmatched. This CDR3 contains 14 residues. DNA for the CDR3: TGTGCCAGCAGCTGGGACAGGGACGGAAACACCATATATTTT. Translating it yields CASSWDRDGNTIYF.

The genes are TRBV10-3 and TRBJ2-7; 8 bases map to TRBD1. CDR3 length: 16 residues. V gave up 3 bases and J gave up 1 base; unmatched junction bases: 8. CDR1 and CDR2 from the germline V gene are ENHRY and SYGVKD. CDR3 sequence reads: CAISDPGQEISYEQYF. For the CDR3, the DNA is TGTGCCATCAGTGACCCGGGACAGGAGATATCCTACGAGCAGTACTTC.

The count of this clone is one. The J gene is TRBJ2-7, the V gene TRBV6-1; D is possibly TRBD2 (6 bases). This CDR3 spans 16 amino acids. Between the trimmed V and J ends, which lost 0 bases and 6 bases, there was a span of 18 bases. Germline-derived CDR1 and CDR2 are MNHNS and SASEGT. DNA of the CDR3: TGTGCCAGCAGTGAAGCGTTCGGGGGACTTGCGCCCGAGCAGTACTTC. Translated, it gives CASSEAFGGLAPEQYF.

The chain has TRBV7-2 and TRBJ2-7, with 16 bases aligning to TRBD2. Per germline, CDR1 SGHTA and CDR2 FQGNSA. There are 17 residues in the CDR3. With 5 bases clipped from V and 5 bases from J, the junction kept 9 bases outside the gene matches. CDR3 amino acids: CASSITGTSGGANEQYF. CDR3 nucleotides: TGTGCCAGCAGCATAACCGGGACTAGCGGGGGGGCCAACGAGCAGTACTTC. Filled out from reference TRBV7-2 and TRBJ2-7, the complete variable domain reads GAGVSQSPSNKVTEKGKDVELRCDPISGHTALYWYRQSLGQGLEFLIYFQGNSAPDKSGLPSDRFSAERTGGSVSTLTIQRTQQEDSAVYLCASSITGTSGGANEQYFGPGTRLTVT.

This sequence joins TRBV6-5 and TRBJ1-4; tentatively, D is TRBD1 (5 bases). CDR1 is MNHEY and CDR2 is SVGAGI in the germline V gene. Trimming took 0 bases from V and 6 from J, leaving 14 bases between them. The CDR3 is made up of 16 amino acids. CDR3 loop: CASSYSMGGGYEKLFF. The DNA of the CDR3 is TGTGCCAGCAGTTACTCGATGGGGGGGGGTTATGAAAAACTGTTTTTT.

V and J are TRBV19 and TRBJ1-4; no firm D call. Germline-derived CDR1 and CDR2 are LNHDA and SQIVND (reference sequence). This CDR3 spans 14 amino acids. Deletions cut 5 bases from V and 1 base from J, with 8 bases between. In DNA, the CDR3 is TGTGCCAGTAGTCGGACTCGAACTAATGAAAAACTGTTTTTT. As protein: CASSRTRTNEKLFF. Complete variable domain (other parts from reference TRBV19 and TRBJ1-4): DGGITQSPKYLFRKEGQNVTLSCEQNLNHDAMYWYRQDPGQGLRLIYYSQIVNDFQKGDIAEGYSVSREKKESFPLTVTSAQKNPTAFYLCASSRTRTNEKLFFGSGTQLSVL.

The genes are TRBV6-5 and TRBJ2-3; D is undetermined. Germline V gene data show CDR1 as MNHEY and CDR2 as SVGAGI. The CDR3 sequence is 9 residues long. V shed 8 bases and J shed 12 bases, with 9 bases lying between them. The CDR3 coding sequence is TGTGCCAGCCTCCGGGTTCAGTATTTT. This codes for CASLRVQYF.

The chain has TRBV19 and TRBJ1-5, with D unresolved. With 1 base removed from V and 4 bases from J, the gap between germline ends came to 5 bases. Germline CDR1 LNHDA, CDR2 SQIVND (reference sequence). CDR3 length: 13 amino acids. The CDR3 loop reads CASSIALNQPQHF. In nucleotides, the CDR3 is TGTGCCAGTAGTATAGCTTTAAATCAGCCCCAGCATTTT.

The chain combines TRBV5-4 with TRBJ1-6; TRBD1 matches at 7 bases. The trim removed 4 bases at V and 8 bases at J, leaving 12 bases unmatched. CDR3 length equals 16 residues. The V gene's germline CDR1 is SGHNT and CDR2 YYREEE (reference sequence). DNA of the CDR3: TGTGCCAGCAGCCAAGAACCGAAGGGGGCGGATTCACCCCTCCACTTT. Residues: CASSQEPKGADSPLHF.

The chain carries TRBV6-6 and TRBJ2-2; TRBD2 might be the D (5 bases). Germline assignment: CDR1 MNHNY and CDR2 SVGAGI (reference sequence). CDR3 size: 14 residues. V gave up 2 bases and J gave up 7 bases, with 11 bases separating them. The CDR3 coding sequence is TGTGCCAGCAGTTACACACTAGGGAGCGGGGAGCTGTTTTTT. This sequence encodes CASSYTLGSGELFF.

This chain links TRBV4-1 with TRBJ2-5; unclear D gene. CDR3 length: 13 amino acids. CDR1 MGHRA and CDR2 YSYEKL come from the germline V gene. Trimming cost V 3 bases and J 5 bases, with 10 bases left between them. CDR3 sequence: CASSQALIETQYF. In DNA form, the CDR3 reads TGCGCCAGCAGCCAGGCCCTTATTGAGACCCAGTACTTC.

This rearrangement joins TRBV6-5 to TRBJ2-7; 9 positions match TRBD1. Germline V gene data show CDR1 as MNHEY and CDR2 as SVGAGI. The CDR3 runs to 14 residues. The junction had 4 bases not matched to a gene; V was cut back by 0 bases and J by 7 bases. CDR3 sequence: CASSYSQGALEQYF. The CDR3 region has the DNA TGTGCCAGCAGTTACTCACAGGGGGCGCTTGAGCAGTACTTC.

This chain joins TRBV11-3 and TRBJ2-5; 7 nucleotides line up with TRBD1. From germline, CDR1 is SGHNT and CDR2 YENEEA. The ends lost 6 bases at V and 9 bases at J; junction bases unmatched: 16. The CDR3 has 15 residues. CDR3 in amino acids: CASSSGQATVGAQYF. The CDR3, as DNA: TGTGCCAGCAGTTCCGGACAGGCCACTGTGGGGGCCCAGTACTTC. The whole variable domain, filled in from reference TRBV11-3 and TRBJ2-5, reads EAGVVQSPRYKIIEKKQPVAFWCNPISGHNTLYWYLQNLGQGPELLIRYENEEAVDDSQLPKDRFSAERLKGVDSTLKIQPAELGDSAVYLCASSSGQATVGAQYFGPGTRLLVL.

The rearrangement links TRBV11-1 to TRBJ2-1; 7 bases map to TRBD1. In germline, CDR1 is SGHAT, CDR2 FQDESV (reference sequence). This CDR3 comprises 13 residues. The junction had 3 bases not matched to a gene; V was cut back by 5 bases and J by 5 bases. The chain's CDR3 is CASSPGTDNEQFF. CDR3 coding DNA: TGTGCCAGCAGCCCTGGGACAGACAATGAGCAGTTCTTC. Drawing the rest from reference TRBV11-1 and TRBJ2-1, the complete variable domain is EAEVAQSPRYKITEKSQAVAFWCDPISGHATLYWYRQILGQGPELLVQFQDESVVDDSQLPKDRFSAERLKGVDSTLKIQPAELGDSAMYLCASSPGTDNEQFFGPGTRLTVL.

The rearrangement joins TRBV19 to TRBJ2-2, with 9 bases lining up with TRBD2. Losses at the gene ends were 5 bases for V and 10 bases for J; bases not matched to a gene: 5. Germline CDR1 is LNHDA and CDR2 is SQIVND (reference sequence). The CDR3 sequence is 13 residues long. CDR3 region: CASSPSGVEELFF. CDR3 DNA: TGTGCCAGTAGTCCTAGCGGGGTCGAGGAGCTGTTTTTT. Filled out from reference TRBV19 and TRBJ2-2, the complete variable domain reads DGGITQSPKYLFRKEGQNVTLSCEQNLNHDAMYWYRQDPGQGLRLIYYSQIVNDFQKGDIAEGYSVSREKKESFPLTVTSAQKNPTAFYLCASSPSGVEELFFGEGSRLTVL.